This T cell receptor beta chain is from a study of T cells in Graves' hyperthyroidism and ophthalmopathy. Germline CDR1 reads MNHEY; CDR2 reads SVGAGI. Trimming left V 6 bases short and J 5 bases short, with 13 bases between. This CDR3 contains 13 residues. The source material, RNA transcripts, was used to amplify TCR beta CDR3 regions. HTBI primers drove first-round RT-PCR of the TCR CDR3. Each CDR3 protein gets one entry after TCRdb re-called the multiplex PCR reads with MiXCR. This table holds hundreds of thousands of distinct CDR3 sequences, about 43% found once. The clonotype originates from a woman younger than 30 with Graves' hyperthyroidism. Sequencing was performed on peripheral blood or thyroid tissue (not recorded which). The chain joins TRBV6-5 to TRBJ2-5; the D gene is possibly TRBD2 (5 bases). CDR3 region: CASRRAGEETQYF. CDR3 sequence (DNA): TGTGCCAGCAGGCGGGCCGGGGAGGAGACCCAGTACTTC.